Many counts were recorded for the clone carrying this T cell receptor beta chain. The antigen remains undetermined. Treg sorting used a CD4+CD25+CD127-/low gate. Each CDR3 protein gets one entry after TCRdb re-called the 5' RACE reads with MiXCR. The table has fewer than 55,000 distinct CDR3 sequences, about a fifth seen once. The CDR3 is 15 amino acids. Per the germline V gene, CDR1 is SGHNT and CDR2 is YYREEE (reference sequence). V was pared by 2 bases and J by 2 bases, with 6 bases of the junction left unmatched. Study-wide results and limits: Larger-cohort validation covered only one TCR beta V-J rearrangement.

The sample consisted of Tregs sorted from a lymph node. The chain links TRBV5-4 to TRBJ2-7; 8 bases are a match to TRBD1. This TCR was sampled from a female donor with breast cancer. The CDR3 reads CASSFFTGGPYEQYF. DNA of the CDR3: TGTGCCAGCAGCTTTTTCACAGGGGGACCCTACGAGCAGTACTTC.